Presented here are 26 T cell receptor beta chains from one specimen sequenced in a study of cytomegalovirus exposure and HLA in healthy donors. The PCR made use of 60 Vbeta and 13 Jbeta primers. Method: immunoSEQ multiplex PCR; TCRdb's copy keeps in-frame clones and lacks some. The sample has under 200,000 clones; roughly 78% are singletons. The sample consisted of PBMCs. These receptor sequences come from a woman aged 25 to 39 in good health and CMV-seropositive.

This chain links TRBV7-6 with TRBJ1-4; D may be TRBD1 (5 bases). Germline V CDR1 and CDR2: SGHVS, FNYEAQ. The CDR3 has 17 amino acids. Trimming left V 0 bases short and J 0 bases short, with 11 bases between. CDR3 region: CASSLASVGATNEKLFF. CDR3 coding DNA: TGTGCCAGCAGCTTAGCGTCCGTAGGGGCAACTAATGAAAAACTGTTTTTT.

The chain couples TRBV5-1 to TRBJ2-2; the match to TRBD2 covers 13 bases. The CDR3 consists of 15 residues. The germline V gene has CDR1 SGHRS and CDR2 YFSETQ. With 4 bases clipped from V and 5 bases from J, the junction kept 2 bases outside the gene matches. The CDR3: CASSRTSGRTGELFF. The CDR3 DNA follows: TGCGCCAGCAGCCGGACTAGCGGGAGAACCGGGGAGCTGTTTTTT. The variable domain in full, with the rest retrieved from reference TRBV5-1 and TRBJ2-2, is KAGVTQTPRYLIKTRGQQVTLSCSPISGHRSVSWYQQTPGQGLQFLFEYFSETQRNKGNFPGRFSGRQFSNSRSEMNVSTLELGDSALYLCASSRTSGRTGELFFGEGSRLTVL.

This rearrangement joins TRBV10-3 to TRBJ2-1; 11 bases agree with TRBD1. Germline assignment: CDR1 ENHRY and CDR2 SYGVKD. This CDR3 region has 17 residues. The J segment lost 9 bases and the V segment lost 4 bases, leaving 14 bases of the junction unmatched. The CDR3 nucleotides read TGTGCCATCAGTGTGATGCCTGGACAGGGGGCTACGGGTGAGCAGTTCTTC. Residues: CAISVMPGQGATGEQFF.

V is TRBV11-2 and J is TRBJ2-1; TRBD2 matches 7 bases. CDR1 is SGHAT, CDR2 FQNNGV, per germline. The CDR3 consists of 15 residues. V was clipped by 1 base and J by 8 bases; unmatched bases: 8. In nucleotides, the CDR3 is TGTGCCAGCAGCTTAGCTTATGAGACTAGCTATGAGCAGTTCTTC. Translated, it gives CASSLAYETSYEQFF. The entire variable domain, with the rest obtained from reference TRBV11-2 and TRBJ2-1, is as follows: EAGVAQSPRYKIIEKRQSVAFWCNPISGHATLYWYQQILGQGPKLLIQFQNNGVVDDSQLPKDRFSAERLKGVDSTLKIQPAKLEDSAVYLCASSLAYETSYEQFFGPGTRLTVL.

The chain's CDR3 is CASSEGLAKETQYF. DNA for the CDR3: TGTGCCAGCAGTGAAGGACTAGCGAAAGAGACCCAGTACTTC. The chain joins TRBV2 to TRBJ2-5; 8 nucleotides align to TRBD2. From germline, CDR1 is SNHLY and CDR2 FYNNEI. CDR3 size: 14 residues. With V trimmed by 1 base and J by 3 bases, 1 base remained unmatched.

This chain connects TRBV5-1 to TRBJ1-1; no clear D. The CDR3 contains 13 residues. Germline assignment: CDR1 SGHRS and CDR2 YFSETQ. V dropped 4 bases and J dropped 1 base, with 8 bases sitting between them. In DNA, the CDR3 is TGCGCCAGCAGCCCTTACAGGAACACTGAAGCTTTCTTT. Protein: CASSPYRNTEAFF.

This chain joins TRBV6-6 and TRBJ1-5; no clear D gene. V was cut by 4 bases and J by 4 bases, with 14 bases left in between. Germline V gene lookup returns CDR1 MNHNY and CDR2 SVGAGI (reference sequence). The CDR3 has 15 amino acids. The CDR3 here is CASSLGGPENQPQHF. Here the CDR3 DNA reads TGTGCCAGCAGTTTGGGAGGGCCAGAGAATCAGCCCCAGCATTTT.

The chain carries TRBV5-5 and TRBJ2-1; 9 nucleotides match TRBD2. The CDR3 length is 15 residues. J was trimmed by 2 bases and V by 1 base; bases with no gene match: 1. The germline CDR1 and CDR2 sequences are SGHKS and YYEKEE (reference sequence). CDR3 loop: CASSLRLAAYNEQFF. CDR3 nucleotide sequence: TGTGCCAGCAGCTTGAGACTAGCGGCCTACAATGAGCAGTTCTTC.

The chain employs TRBV10-3 and TRBJ1-4; the D is unclear. The CDR3 covers 11 residues. V was shortened by 3 bases and J by 11 bases, with 7 bases between the two germline ends. Per germline, CDR1 ENHRY and CDR2 SYGVKD. CDR3 coding DNA: TGTGCCATCAGTGATGACTCCAAACTGTTTTTT. It is translated as CAISDDSKLFF.

The V and J genes are TRBV7-2 and TRBJ2-4; D might be TRBD2 (5 bases). CDR3 length: 17 residues. Deletions cut 1 base from V and 0 bases from J, with 13 bases between. Germline V gene data show CDR1 as SGHTA and CDR2 as FQGNSA. The CDR3 region is CASSLVWAGLAKNIQYF. CDR3 nucleotide sequence: TGTGCCAGCAGCTTAGTGTGGGCAGGACTAGCCAAAAACATTCAGTACTTC.

The rearrangement links TRBV4-3 to TRBJ2-3, with 10 bases identical to TRBD2. Per germline, CDR1 LGHNA and CDR2 YSLEER. V lost 1 base, J lost 8 bases, and 15 bases stayed unmatched. This CDR3 region has 18 residues. The CDR3 DNA is TGCGCCAGCAGCCAAGGGGTGGGGGCTAGCGGGGGTGGGGCTACGCAGTATTTT. Its translation: CASSQGVGASGGGATQYF.

This clone is a singleton in its sample. The chain combines TRBV18 with TRBJ2-3, with a possible D match to TRBD2 (5 bases). V lost 2 bases and J lost 0, with 15 bases in between. The CDR3 covers 17 residues. The germline V gene encodes CDR1 KGHSH and CDR2 LQKENI. The CDR3, as DNA: TGTGCCAGCTCACCAACGGGGTGGGGATCTAGCACAGATACGCAGTATTTT. Encoded protein: CASSPTGWGSSTDTQYF.

This chain connects TRBV9 to TRBJ2-7; 7 bases match TRBD1. Looked up from germline, CDR1 is SGDLS and CDR2 is YYNGEE. This CDR3 has 15 residues. V trimming: 5 bases; J trimming: 3 bases; junction bases outside the gene matches: 11. The CDR3: CASRLCGTDYYEQYF. The CDR3 DNA reads TGTGCCAGCAGACTGTGTGGGACAGACTACTACGAGCAGTACTTC.

The rearrangement uses TRBV11-2 and TRBJ2-3, with 13 bases fitting TRBD2. The CDR3 covers 16 residues. The germline V gene has CDR1 SGHAT and CDR2 FQNNGV. V lost 6 bases to trimming and J lost 12 bases; unmatched junction nucleotides: 15. This chain's CDR3 is CASSYWTSGRDPKQYF. CDR3 coding DNA: TGTGCCAGCAGTTATTGGACTAGCGGGAGAGATCCCAAACAGTATTTT.

In this sample, this clone turned up a few times. The rearrangement joins TRBV7-9 to TRBJ2-2, with D possibly matching TRBD2 (5 bases). V gave up 1 base and J gave up 0 bases, with 18 bases separating them. In germline, CDR1 is SEHNR, CDR2 FQNEAQ (reference sequence). The CDR3 length is 19 residues. CDR3 loop: CASSLVTLGAGTNTGELFF. The CDR3 coding sequence is TGTGCCAGCAGCTTAGTTACCCTAGGTGCCGGGACGAACACCGGGGAGCTGTTTTTT.

The chain joins TRBV7-5 to TRBJ1-2; the table's TRBD1 call for D was not verified on the DNA. TRBV7-5 is assigned pseudogene status. The CDR3 consists of 19 residues. The CDR3 spells CARSLTQVGRGYTNYGYTF. In nucleotides, the CDR3 is TGTGCCAGAAGCTTGACTCAGGTAGGCAGGGGGTACACTAACTATGGCTACACCTTC.

This rearrangement joins TRBV14 to TRBJ2-7; 10 bases fit TRBD1. Germline V gene data show CDR1 as SGHDN and CDR2 as FVKESK. The junction had 1 base not matched to a gene; V was cut back by 5 bases and J by 3 bases. The CDR3 loop spans 13 amino acids. The CDR3 spells CASSDRGLYEQYF. CDR3 DNA: TGTGCCAGCAGCGACAGGGGGCTCTACGAGCAGTACTTC.

The rearrangement links TRBV10-3 to TRBJ2-1; TRBD2 aligns across 10 bases. CDR3 size: 15 residues. CDR1 and CDR2 (germline): ENHRY, SYGVKD. The junction had 5 bases not matched to a gene; V was cut back by 3 bases and J by 6 bases. The CDR3 sequence is CAISDLAGDSNEQFF. The CDR3 bases are TGTGCCATCAGTGATCTAGCGGGGGATTCCAATGAGCAGTTCTTC.

CDR3 loop: CASSSVSGYGYTF. The CDR3 DNA reads as TGTGCCAGCAGCTCGGTCTCGGGGTATGGCTACACCTTC. The rearrangement links TRBV6-5 to TRBJ1-2; no definite D call. V was cut by 6 bases and J by 5 bases, with 13 bases left in between. The CDR3 is 13 amino acids. The germline V gene encodes CDR1 MNHEY and CDR2 SVGAGI.

The V gene is TRBV5-1, the J gene TRBJ2-6, with 7 bases aligning to TRBD2. The CDR3 spans 16 residues. CDR1 and CDR2 from the germline V gene are SGHRS and YFSETQ. The V segment lost 4 bases and the J segment 3 bases; nucleotides outside the gene matches: 7. The CDR3 here is CASSVGGTGGANVLTF. As DNA, the CDR3 is TGCGCCAGCAGCGTGGGGGGGACTGGTGGGGCCAACGTCCTGACTTTC.

The gene calls are TRBV4-2 and TRBJ1-5, with 7 bases fitting TRBD1. The CDR3 consists of 16 residues. Germline CDR1 is LGHNA and CDR2 is YNFKEQ. After removal of 0 bases from V and 3 bases from J, the junction contained 5 bases not matched to a gene. This CDR3 reads CASSQDHGQDNQPQHF. CDR3 coding DNA: TGTGCCAGCAGCCAAGATCATGGACAGGACAATCAGCCCCAGCATTTT.

This clone was counted between two and nine times. The genes are TRBV29-1 and TRBJ2-5; TRBD1 agrees at 8 bases. Trimming cost V 4 bases and J 2 bases; bases outside gene matches: 3. CDR3 size: 13 residues. Germline V lookup: CDR1 SQVTM, CDR2 ANQGSEA. The CDR3, as DNA: TGCAGCGTTGGGACAGGGCTACAAGAGACCCAGTACTTC. Translated: CSVGTGLQETQYF. The variable domain in full, with the rest retrieved from reference TRBV29-1 and TRBJ2-5, is SAVISQKPSRDICQRGTSLTIQCQVDSQVTMMFWYRQQPGQSLTLIATANQGSEATYESGFVIDKFPISRPNLTFSTLTVSNMSPEDSSIYLCSVGTGLQETQYFGPGTRLLVL.

V is TRBV13 and J is TRBJ2-2; D possibly corresponds to TRBD1 (6 bases). The length of the CDR3 is 14 residues. Germline V gene sequence: CDR1 PRHDT, CDR2 FYEKMQ (reference sequence). Trimming pared 6 bases from V and 5 bases from J, leaving 13 bases between. CDR3 sequence (DNA): TGTGCCAGCAGGCCAGGGGTGGGGACCGGGGAGCTGTTTTTT. Translated, it gives CASRPGVGTGELFF.

The chain employs TRBV27 and TRBJ2-1; D might be TRBD2 (6 bases). Germline CDR1 reads MNHEY; CDR2 reads SMNVEV (reference sequence). The CDR3 extends over 16 amino acids. V was trimmed by 5 bases and J by 0 bases, leaving 14 bases between them. CDR3 protein: CASSTWDSSSYNEQFF. The CDR3 DNA reads TGTGCCAGCAGTACCTGGGACTCCAGCTCCTACAATGAGCAGTTCTTC.

This sequence joins TRBV29-1 and TRBJ2-7; possibly TRBD1 for D (6 bases). Germline loops: CDR1 SQVTM, CDR2 ANQGSEA. V lost 7 bases and J lost 0, with 10 bases in between. The CDR3 sequence is 12 residues long. The CDR3 loop reads CSAEDSSYEQYF. The CDR3 DNA follows: TGCAGCGCCGAGGACAGCTCCTACGAGCAGTACTTC.

The rearrangement uses TRBV15 and TRBJ2-5, with unresolved D. This CDR3 comprises 16 residues. Germline lookup yields CDR1 LNHNV and CDR2 YYDKDF (reference sequence). Trimming cost V 0 bases and J 5 bases, with 16 bases left between them. The CDR3, as DNA: TGTGCCACCAGCAGAGAGTGGGCAACCGATGGGGAGACCCAGTACTTC. It encodes CATSREWATDGETQYF.